This T cell receptor (beta chain) was documented in a study of cytomegalovirus exposure and HLA in healthy donors. Study-wide results and limits: Reports showed the classifier diagnosing cytomegalovirus status with high specificity and sensitivity. With later analysis, a missense DCLRE1C variant became linked to TCR beta V- and J-gene trimming.

PCR amplification relied on 60 Vbeta primers (plus 13 Jbeta primers). TCRdb keeps only in-frame clones here, not all; method: immunoSEQ multiplex PCR. Of roughly 110,000 clones listed, about four fifths are singletons. For this clone: No antigen is known for it.

This CDR3 has 13 residues. V was pared by 6 bases and J by 1 base, with 9 bases between. CDR1 is SEHNR and CDR2 is FQNEAQ in the germline V gene (reference sequence). Whereas donors were nominally healthy upon sampling, unrecorded immune exposures were probable. Sequenced material: PBMCs. This chain links TRBV7-9 with TRBJ1-1; TRBD1 might be the D (5 bases). This sequence originates from a man between 25 and 39 years old in good health and CMV-seropositive. CDR3 region: CASRRQTNTEAFF. DNA of the CDR3: TGTGCCAGCAGAAGACAGACGAACACTGAAGCTTTCTTT.